A selection of T cell receptor beta chains follows, all from one sample in a study of early T cells in non-severe SARS-CoV-2 infection. TCRdb ran MiXCR on the 5' RACE reads and lists one entry per CDR3 protein. The table records fewer than 75,000 distinct CDR3 sequences, more than 15% of them present only once. The material sequenced was whole blood, taken at baseline. The receptors originated from an adult who was a healthcare worker with PCR-confirmed SARS-CoV-2 infection or an uninfected control (not recorded which). Both conserved end residues are part of each CDR3.

V	J	CDR3
TRBV2	TRBJ2-3	CASSLDRGYTQYF
TRBV18	TRBJ2-2	CASSSSGGLNTGELFF
TRBV7-2	TRBJ2-4	CASSLGPLAKNIQYF
TRBV5-5	TRBJ2-2	CASSLTSGAGSGELFF
TRBV6-5	TRBJ1-2	CASSPSPNYGYTF
TRBV6-1	TRBJ1-2	CASSTGTGMYGYTF
TRBV28	TRBJ2-5	CASRQGLETQYF
TRBV29-1	TRBJ2-3	CSVESGGADTQYF
TRBV6-4	TRBJ2-3	CASSEGVTDTQYF
TRBV7-9	TRBJ2-5	CASSLRGGETQYF
TRBV4-2	TRBJ1-5	CASSQDTYSNQPQHF
TRBV20-1	TRBJ1-1	CSASMAEAFF
TRBV5-1	TRBJ2-3	CASSLNRGSDTQYF
TRBV20-1	TRBJ1-1	CSARLTEAFF
TRBV29-1	TRBJ1-1	CSAARGATEAFF
TRBV11-2	TRBJ2-4	CASSFTNIQYF
TRBV7-9	TRBJ1-1	CASSLLQPLSNTEAFF
TRBV25-1	TRBJ2-5	CASSEASGNQETQYF
TRBV14	TRBJ2-3	CASSQSRGSTDTQYF
TRBV15	TRBJ2-5	CATSRDRGLETQYF
TRBV29-1	TRBJ1-4	CSIIIGQGIPNEKLFF
TRBV28	TRBJ1-1	CASSPRQWQAFF
TRBV7-8	TRBJ2-7	CASSELAGASYEQYF
TRBV11-2	TRBJ1-1	CASRRGTYTEAFF
TRBV5-5	TRBJ1-3	CASSLHGQDGNTIYF
TRBV7-2	TRBJ1-5	CASSSDNQPQHF
TRBV6-2/TRBV6-3	TRBJ2-4	CASSYPGANIQYF
TRBV28	TRBJ2-7	CASSLPRDSLYEQYF
TRBV24-1	TRBJ1-5	CATSDPRGDSNQPQHF
TRBV12-3/TRBV12-4	TRBJ1-2	CASSMGHQTSASGYTF
TRBV3-1	TRBJ2-7	CASSQGNRAREQYF
TRBV29-1	TRBJ1-5	CSVDLGPNQPQHF
TRBV10-2	TRBJ2-2	CASSESYQVNTGELFF
TRBV6-1	TRBJ2-7	CASSETKGTKSYEQYF
TRBV7-6	TRBJ2-5	CASSLAVGSGAETQYF
TRBV7-2	TRBJ2-7	CASSLSGQSSYEQYF
TRBV28	TRBJ2-2	CASYSSNTGELFF
TRBV2	TRBJ2-1	CASSELFGNEQFF
TRBV6-5	TRBJ2-2	CASSPAATGELFF
TRBV5-5	TRBJ1-5	CASSLTGGINQPQHF
TRBV29-1	TRBJ1-1	CSVVWGNTEAFF
TRBV25-1	TRBJ2-1	CASGHNERFF
TRBV5-4	TRBJ1-2	CASSAGQGVGYTF
TRBV25-1	TRBJ2-1	CASSEYGRETPYNEQFF
TRBV7-2	TRBJ2-4	CASSLDVGVFQYF
TRBV20-1	TRBJ1-1	CSARGQVTEAFF
TRBV5-1	TRBJ2-7	CASSFQYGYEQYF
TRBV19	TRBJ1-5	CASSTGEPQHF
TRBV6-5	TRBJ1-1	CATRRGPDTEAFF